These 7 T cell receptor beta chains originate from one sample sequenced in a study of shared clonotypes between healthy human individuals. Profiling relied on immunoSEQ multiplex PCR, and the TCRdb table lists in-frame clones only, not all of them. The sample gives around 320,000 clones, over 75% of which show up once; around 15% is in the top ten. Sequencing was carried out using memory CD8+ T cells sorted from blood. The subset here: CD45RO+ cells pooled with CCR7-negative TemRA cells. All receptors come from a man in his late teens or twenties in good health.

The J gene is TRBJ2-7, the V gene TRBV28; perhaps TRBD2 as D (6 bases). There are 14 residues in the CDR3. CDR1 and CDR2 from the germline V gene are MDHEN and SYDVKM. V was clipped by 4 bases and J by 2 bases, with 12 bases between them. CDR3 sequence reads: CASSSGDGTYEQYF. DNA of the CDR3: TGTGCCAGCAGTTCGGGGGACGGGACCTACGAGCAGTACTTC.

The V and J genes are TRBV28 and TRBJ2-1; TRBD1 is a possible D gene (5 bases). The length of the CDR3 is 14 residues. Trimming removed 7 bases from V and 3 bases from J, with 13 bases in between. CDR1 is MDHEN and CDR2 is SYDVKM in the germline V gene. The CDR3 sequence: CASTEGAFYNEQFF. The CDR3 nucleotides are TGTGCCAGCACGGAAGGGGCCTTCTACAATGAGCAGTTCTTC.

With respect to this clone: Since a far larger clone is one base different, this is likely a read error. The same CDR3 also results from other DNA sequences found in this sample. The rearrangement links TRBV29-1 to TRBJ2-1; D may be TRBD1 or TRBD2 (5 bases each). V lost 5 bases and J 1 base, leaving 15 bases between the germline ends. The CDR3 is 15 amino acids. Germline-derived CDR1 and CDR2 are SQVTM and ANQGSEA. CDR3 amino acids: CSVPKSGLSYNEQFF. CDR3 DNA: TGCAGCGTTCCAAAGTCGGGGCTATCCTACAATGAGCAGTTCTTC.

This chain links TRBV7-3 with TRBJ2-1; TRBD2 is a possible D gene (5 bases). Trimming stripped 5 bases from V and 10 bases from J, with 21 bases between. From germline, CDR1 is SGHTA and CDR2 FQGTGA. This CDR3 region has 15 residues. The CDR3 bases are TGTGCCAGCAGCCCTTCACCTCACCAGGAGGAGGAGCAGTTCTTC. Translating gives CASSPSPHQEEEQFF.

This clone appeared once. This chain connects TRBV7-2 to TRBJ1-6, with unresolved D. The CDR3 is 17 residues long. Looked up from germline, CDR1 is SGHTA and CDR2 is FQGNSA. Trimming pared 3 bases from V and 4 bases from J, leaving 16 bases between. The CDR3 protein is CASSFSAVDKYNSPLHF. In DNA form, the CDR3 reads TGTGCCAGCAGCTTTAGCGCTGTCGACAAATATAATTCACCCCTCCACTTT. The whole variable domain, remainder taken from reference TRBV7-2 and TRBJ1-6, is GAGVSQSPSNKVTEKGKDVELRCDPISGHTALYWYRQSLGQGLEFLIYFQGNSAPDKSGLPSDRFSAERTGGSVSTLTIQRTQQEDSAVYLCASSFSAVDKYNSPLHFGNGTRLTVT.

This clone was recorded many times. In DNA form, the CDR3 reads TGCGCCAGCAGCGCAGGCAGGAAACCGGGACATCGCCAAGAGACCCAGTACTTC. Its protein is CASSAGRKPGHRQETQYF. The rearrangement links TRBV5-1 to TRBJ2-5; D is perhaps TRBD1 (6 bases). CDR3 length: 18 residues. V lost 4 bases, J lost 1 base, and 23 bases lay in between. The V gene's germline CDR1 is SGHRS and CDR2 YFSETQ.

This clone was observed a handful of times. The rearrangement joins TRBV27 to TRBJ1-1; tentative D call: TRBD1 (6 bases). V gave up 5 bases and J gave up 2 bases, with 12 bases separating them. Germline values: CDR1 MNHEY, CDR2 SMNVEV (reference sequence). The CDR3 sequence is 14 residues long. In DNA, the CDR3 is TGTGCCAGCAGTCTGAACAGGGCCAACACTGAAGCTTTCTTT. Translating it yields CASSLNRANTEAFF.